This T cell receptor beta chain stems from a study of T cells in women clearing cervical HPV infection. The overall study: Controls gave blood once infection was undetectable; cases at lesion identification. Study results and caveats: It is unknown whether associations predate infection; no effector/memory or HPV-specific sorting. Richness plus V gene abundances separated cases from controls with AUC approximately 0.78.

Genomic DNA, averaging about 1,100 ng per sample, yielded TCR beta CDR3 via immunoSEQ. This table comes from immunoSEQ multiplex PCR, and its TCRdb copy is limited to in-frame clones, with some not included. In all, the sample yields 23,000 or so clones. Note on this clone: Its antigen is as yet unknown. The junction does not match germline at one end; this may be a read error. The read ends 3 residues before the CDR3 terminus; that terminus is restored from the germline J gene.

There are 15 residues in the CDR3. CDR1 and CDR2 (germline): SSHAT, FNYEAQ (reference sequence). Sequenced sample: blood buffy coat. The rearrangement links TRBV7-7 to TRBJ1-1, with a possible D match to TRBD1 (6 bases). The receptor's source is a woman between 18 and 70 years old with a cervical HPV16 infection that either progressed to CIN3+ or cleared (not recorded which). The CDR3 spells CASSLAPGRTDTAFF. CDR3 bases read: TGTGCTAGCAGCTTAGCCCCGGGACGGACAGATACG.